What follows are 2 T cell receptor beta chains derived from one specimen sequenced in a study of PD-1 blockade in classical Hodgkin lymphoma. As to time point: cycle 4 day 1 (C4D1), after around six weeks of nivolumab. All trial patients relapsed after autologous stem cell transplantation. TCRdb's table, derived via immunoSEQ multiplex PCR, lists solely in-frame clones and lacks some. The sample lists about 24,000 clones, around 80% occurring once. Sequencing used peripheral blood mononuclear cells (PBMCs), obtained before the fourth cycle of nivolumab. These receptors all stem from a human donor with classical Hodgkin lymphoma.

The V gene is TRBV30, the J gene TRBJ1-5, with 8 bases identical to TRBD1. The V gene end was trimmed by 2 bases and the J gene end by 6 bases; junction bases not matched to a gene: 3. The CDR3 length is 13 residues. Germline V gene data show CDR1 as GTSNPN and CDR2 as SVGIG (reference sequence). The CDR3 region has the DNA TGTGCCTGGAGTTCCACAGGGGGTCAGCCCCAGCATTTT. The encoded protein is CAWSSTGGQPQHF.

This clone occurred a few times. The V call is TRBV5-4, the J call TRBJ2-7; no clear D. Per the germline V gene, CDR1 is SGHNT and CDR2 is YYREEE (reference sequence). There are 15 residues in the CDR3. Deletions cut 1 base from V and 1 base from J, with 12 bases between. The CDR3: CASSLFGGKSYEQYF. In DNA form, the CDR3 reads TGTGCCAGCAGCTTGTTCGGCGGAAAATCCTACGAGCAGTACTTC.